Listed here are 12 T cell receptor beta chains from one sample, sequenced in a study of T cell responses to AZD1222 COVID-19 vaccine (dated by TCRdb to the early 2020s). The sample's time point label is to be understood as: about 28 days (+/-7) after the second vaccine dose. Library creation used the immunoSEQ multiplex PCR assay. This is the immuneACCESS table as TCRdb keeps it, with only in-frame sequences that have V and J called. A part of the clones is gone; compared with another copy, unresolved V genes explain less than half, and the rest is unexplained. The sample has some 42,000 clones on record, over 80% of them singletons. The top ten clonotypes cover about 20% of the sample. This sample comprised peripheral blood, obtained 28 days after the second AZD1222 dose. These TCRs come from an adult who received the AZD1222 COVID-19 vaccine.

The rearrangement links TRBV6-1 to TRBJ2-7; D gene uncertain. The germline V gene encodes CDR1 MNHNS and CDR2 SASEGT. V shed 3 bases and J shed 2 bases, with 11 bases lying between them. The CDR3 has 14 residues. The CDR3 coding sequence is TGTGCCAGCAGTGATCCCGGATTGCCCTACGAGCAGTACTTC. The encoded protein is CASSDPGLPYEQYF.

In this sample, this clone turned up a few times. The chain joins TRBV5-1 to TRBJ1-3; D perhaps matches TRBD1 (5 bases). The CDR3 runs 16 residues. Germline V CDR1 and CDR2: SGHRS, YFSETQ. The ends were cut back, 1 base at V and 2 bases at J, with 13 bases in the middle. The CDR3 reads CASSLSGYDPGNTIYF. DNA for the CDR3: TGCGCCAGCAGCTTGTCAGGGTATGATCCTGGAAACACCATATATTTT.

V usage is TRBV25-1 and J usage is TRBJ1-6; TRBD1 might be the D (5 bases). The CDR3 sequence is 15 residues long. The V gene lost 1 base and the J gene lost 10 bases, with 14 bases spanning the gap. In germline, CDR1 is MGHDK, CDR2 SYGVNS. CDR3 amino acids: CASSEFSGRGSPLHF. The DNA for the CDR3 is TGTGCCAGCAGTGAATTTTCAGGGAGGGGATCACCCCTCCACTTT. Combining the CDR3 with reference TRBV25-1 and TRBJ1-6 gives the whole variable domain EADIYQTPRYLVIGTGKKITLECSQTMGHDKMYWYQQDPGMELHLIHYSYGVNSTEKGDLSSESTVSRIRTEHFPLTLESARPSHTSQYLCASSEFSGRGSPLHFGNGTRLTVT.

This chain uses TRBV7-3 with TRBJ2-1; no clear D. This CDR3 has 13 residues. Per germline, CDR1 SGHTA and CDR2 FQGTGA. V was trimmed by 5 bases and J by 1 base, leaving 6 bases between them. Written as DNA, the CDR3 is TGTGCCAGCAGCACAATGTCCTACAATGAGCAGTTCTTC. This translates into CASSTMSYNEQFF.

This clone occurred once. The V and J genes are TRBV7-3 and TRBJ2-3; TRBD1 agrees at 10 bases. Germline assignment: CDR1 SGHTA and CDR2 FQGTGA. The CDR3 runs to 13 residues. Losses at the gene ends were 8 bases for V and 4 bases for J; bases not matched to a gene: 3. The CDR3 loop is CASGTGVPDTQYF. CDR3 DNA: TGTGCCAGCGGGACAGGGGTACCAGATACGCAGTATTTT.

This rearrangement joins TRBV14 to TRBJ2-1; 8 bases fit TRBD2. The CDR3 has 15 amino acids. The ends lost 6 bases at V and 10 bases at J; junction bases unmatched: 14. The germline V gene encodes CDR1 SGHDN and CDR2 FVKESK. The CDR3, as DNA: TGTGCCAGCAGTCGGACGGGGGGGGAAACACAGGAGCAGTTCTTC. It yields the protein CASSRTGGETQEQFF.

The chain joins TRBV19 to TRBJ1-5, with 7 bases that match TRBD1. From germline, CDR1 is LNHDA and CDR2 SQIVND (reference sequence). The CDR3 is made up of 14 amino acids. V trimming: 8 bases; J trimming: 3 bases; junction bases outside the gene matches: 7. CDR3 sequence (DNA): TGTGCCAGTTGGACGCAGGGGGACAATCAGCCCCAGCATTTT. Residues: CASWTQGDNQPQHF.

The chain has TRBV19 and TRBJ2-1, with D perhaps being TRBD1 or TRBD2 (5 bases each). Trimming took off 6 bases at V and 4 bases at J, with 13 bases between the two ends. This CDR3 has 14 residues. Germline-derived CDR1 and CDR2 are LNHDA and SQIVND (reference sequence). CDR3 loop: CASSPWDRYNEQFF. CDR3 coding DNA: TGTGCCAGTAGCCCCTGGGACCGATACAATGAGCAGTTCTTC. Looking up the rest from reference TRBV19 and TRBJ2-1 gives the full variable domain: DGGITQSPKYLFRKEGQNVTLSCEQNLNHDAMYWYRQDPGQGLRLIYYSQIVNDFQKGDIAEGYSVSREKKESFPLTVTSAQKNPTAFYLCASSPWDRYNEQFFGPGTRLTVL.

J is TRBJ1-4 and V is TRBV5-1; D not resolved. Germline assignment: CDR1 SGHRS and CDR2 YFSETQ. V was pared by 3 bases and J by 0 bases, with 6 bases between. This CDR3 has 14 amino acids. Here the CDR3 reads CASSSGATNEKLFF. In DNA, the CDR3 is TGCGCCAGCAGCTCAGGAGCAACTAATGAAAAACTGTTTTTT.

This chain connects TRBV29-1 to TRBJ1-1; 7 bases are shared with TRBD1. CDR3 length: 13 amino acids. The junction had 7 bases not matched to a gene; V was cut back by 4 bases and J by 5 bases. Germline V gene data show CDR1 as SQVTM and CDR2 as ANQGSEA. The CDR3 DNA reads as TGCAGCGTTGCTGACAGGGTGCCGACTGAAGCTTTCTTT. Translating gives CSVADRVPTEAFF.

The chain joins TRBV12-1 to TRBJ1-3; the D segment call TRBD1 is taken from the table without a DNA check. TRBV12-1 is a pseudogene. This CDR3 region has 17 residues. DNA for the CDR3: TGTGCCAGCAGCTCGAAGCTTTGGGCGGGACAGGGAAACACCATATATTTT. It yields the protein CASSSKLWAGQGNTIYF.

V gene TRBV10-2 combines with J gene TRBJ1-5, with D hard to call. V lost 6 bases and J lost 0, with 12 bases in between. The CDR3 length is 15 residues. The germline V gene has CDR1 WSHSY and CDR2 SAAADI. CDR3 amino acids: CASRDQTYSNQPQHF. CDR3 bases: TGCGCCAGCAGGGACCAAACTTATAGCAATCAGCCCCAGCATTTT.